A single sample is the source of the 22 T cell receptor beta chains below, sequenced in a study of blood T cell repertoires in COVID-19. Clones were read by immunoSEQ multiplex PCR, and TCRdb kept only the in-frame ones, dropping some. The repertoire includes about 150,000 clones, roughly 82% of them detected once, and 4.8% sits in the top ten. Sequencing used peripheral blood. These receptors were collected from a human donor in a cohort sampled during active COVID-19.

This clone was detected once. This chain joins TRBV2 and TRBJ2-1; D ambiguous. The CDR3 is made up of 13 amino acids. Trimming cost V 8 bases and J 5 bases, with 13 bases left between them. Germline CDR1 reads SNHLY; CDR2 reads FYNNEI. DNA of the CDR3: TGTGCCAGCTCGCAGCGAGTTGACAATGAGCAGTTCTTC. Translated, it gives CASSQRVDNEQFF.

The chain links TRBV27 to TRBJ2-1; 7 bases match TRBD1. The CDR3 length is 13 residues. Germline V lookup: CDR1 MNHEY, CDR2 SMNVEV (reference sequence). J was trimmed by 7 bases and V by 8 bases; bases with no gene match: 8. The CDR3 nucleotides are TGTGCCAGCCACCGACAGGGTTTTAATGAGCAGTTCTTC. Translating gives CASHRQGFNEQFF.

This chain connects TRBV3-1 (or the pseudogene TRBV3-2) to TRBJ1-3; 12 nucleotides align to TRBD1. The CDR3 runs 17 residues. After removal of 0 bases from V and 8 bases from J, the junction contained 8 bases not matched to a gene. Germline CDR1 is LGHDT and CDR2 is YNNKEL (reference sequence). The CDR3 loop is CASSQDRGTGGADTIYF. CDR3 nucleotides: TGTGCCAGCAGCCAAGATCGAGGGACAGGGGGCGCGGACACCATATATTTT.

V gene TRBV10-3 combines with J gene TRBJ2-5, with TRBD2 matching 9 bases. J lost 2 bases, V lost 3 bases, and 7 bases had no gene match. Germline loops: CDR1 ENHRY, CDR2 SYGVKD. This CDR3 has 16 amino acids. CDR3 coding DNA: TGTGCCATCAGTGACTTCAGTGCGGGAGGGCAAGAGACCCAGTACTTC. Translation gives CAISDFSAGGQETQYF.

The chain links TRBV5-1 to TRBJ2-7; TRBD2 matches 9 bases. This CDR3 is 15 amino acids long. CDR1 and CDR2 from the germline V gene are SGHRS and YFSETQ. V shed 4 bases, J shed 6 bases, and the junction held 11 bases outside the gene matches. The CDR3 region has the DNA TGCGCCAGCAGCCGCGGGGGCGGGGGGGCCGGCGAGCAGTACTTC. Amino acid sequence: CASSRGGGGAGEQYF.

The genes are TRBV12-5 and TRBJ2-7; maybe TRBD2 (7 bases). Germline V CDR1 and CDR2: LGHNT, FRNRAP. The CDR3 totals 17 residues. The germline V and J ends were trimmed by 0 bases and 4 bases, with 19 bases remaining between them. The CDR3: CASGLVRGAQTIYEQYF. DNA for the CDR3: TGTGCTAGTGGTTTGGTACGGGGGGCCCAGACAATTTACGAGCAGTACTTC.

The V and J genes are TRBV19 and TRBJ1-6; no firm D call. The CDR3 contains 13 residues. Germline V gene lookup returns CDR1 LNHDA and CDR2 SQIVND (reference sequence). V lost 5 bases and J lost 4, with 6 bases in between. CDR3: CASSQNYNSPLHF. CDR3 nucleotide sequence: TGTGCCAGTAGTCAGAATTATAATTCACCCCTCCACTTT. Drawing the rest from reference TRBV19 and TRBJ1-6, the complete variable domain is DGGITQSPKYLFRKEGQNVTLSCEQNLNHDAMYWYRQDPGQGLRLIYYSQIVNDFQKGDIAEGYSVSREKKESFPLTVTSAQKNPTAFYLCASSQNYNSPLHFGNGTRLTVT.

This clone was seen more than once but under ten times. In DNA, the CDR3 is TGCGCCAGCAGTATGGTGGGGAGCTCTGGAAACACCATATATTTT. Protein: CASSMVGSSGNTIYF. This rearrangement joins TRBV10-2 to TRBJ1-3; the D is unclear. V gave up 5 bases and J gave up 0 bases, with 11 bases separating them. From germline, CDR1 is WSHSY and CDR2 SAAADI. The CDR3 is made up of 15 amino acids.

This clone showed up just a few times. CDR3 region: CASSEGGDTIYF. The CDR3 nucleotides are TGTGCCAGCAGTGAAGGGGGGGACACCATATATTTT. This chain joins TRBV2 and TRBJ1-3; a weak D match, TRBD1 (5 bases). Looked up from germline, CDR1 is SNHLY and CDR2 is FYNNEI. This CDR3 is built from 12 residues. The V gene lost 1 base and the J gene lost 8 bases, with 6 bases spanning the gap.

The rearrangement uses TRBV21-1 and TRBJ1-3; the D call in the table, TRBD1, was not verified against the DNA. TRBV21-1 counts as a pseudogene. This CDR3 contains 15 residues. In DNA form, the CDR3 reads TGTGCCACCCAGAGGAACAGGATGGAAGGAAACACCATATATTTT. Amino acids: CATQRNRMEGNTIYF.

The rearrangement uses TRBV7-2 and TRBJ2-1; 7 nucleotides match TRBD2. CDR1 and CDR2 (germline): SGHTA, FQGNSA. V was pared by 6 bases and J by 5 bases, with 4 bases of the junction left unmatched. This CDR3 contains 13 residues. Here the CDR3 DNA reads TGTGCCAGCAGACCCGGGACTAACAATGAGCAGTTCTTC. Translation gives CASRPGTNNEQFF.

The chain employs TRBV28 and TRBJ2-1, with TRBD2 matching over 7 bases. CDR1 is MDHEN, CDR2 SYDVKM, per germline. J gave up 14 bases and V 7 bases, and 14 bases lay outside the gene matches. CDR3 length: 13 amino acids. CDR3 residues: CASTQNVGTNKFF. DNA of the CDR3: TGTGCCAGCACCCAAAATGTCGGGACTAACAAGTTCTTC.

V usage is TRBV7-9 and J usage is TRBJ1-6; D is unclear. Germline CDR1 is SEHNR and CDR2 is FQNEAQ (reference sequence). The germline V and J ends were trimmed by 1 base and 5 bases, with 9 bases remaining between them. CDR3 length equals 15 residues. In DNA form, the CDR3 reads TGTGCCAGCAGCTTAGGGAGGGCAGATAATTCACCCCTCCACTTT. Its protein product is CASSLGRADNSPLHF. Variable domain in full (rest from reference TRBV7-9 and TRBJ1-6): DTGVSQNPRHKITKRGQNVTFRCDPISEHNRLYWYRQTLGQGPEFLTYFQNEAQLEKSRLLSDRFSAERPKGSFSTLEIQRTEQGDSAMYLCASSLGRADNSPLHFGNGTRLTVT.

J is TRBJ1-2 and V is TRBV30; 7 bases match TRBD1. The V gene's germline CDR1 is GTSNPN and CDR2 SVGIG (reference sequence). The CDR3 has 13 amino acids. Trimming cost V 3 bases and J 8 bases; bases outside gene matches: 9. CDR3 sequence (DNA): TGTGCCTGGAGAGCCGGACAGGTATCGGGCTACACCTTC. Translation gives CAWRAGQVSGYTF.

The gene calls are TRBV7-9 and TRBJ1-1; D perhaps matches TRBD1 (5 bases). Germline V gene sequence: CDR1 SEHNR, CDR2 FQNEAQ (reference sequence). Trimming left V 4 bases short and J 5 bases short, with 26 bases between. The CDR3 loop spans 18 amino acids. The CDR3 region is CASSSPLSTTVKGTEAFF. The CDR3 DNA reads as TGTGCCAGCAGCTCCCCGCTCTCTACAACGGTTAAGGGGACTGAAGCTTTCTTT.

The chain uses TRBV3-1 (or the pseudogene TRBV3-2) and TRBJ1-5; tentatively, D is TRBD1 (6 bases). This CDR3 region has 13 residues. CDR1 LGHDT and CDR2 YNNKEL come from the germline V gene (reference sequence). With 6 bases removed from V and 6 bases from J, the gap between germline ends came to 12 bases. CDR3 protein: CASSSGETQPQHF. CDR3 nucleotide sequence: TGTGCCAGCAGTTCAGGGGAGACTCAGCCCCAGCATTTT.

The chain recombines TRBV16 with TRBJ1-6; D is unclear. Germline-derived CDR1 and CDR2 are KGHSY and FQNENV. This CDR3 has 16 amino acids. The V end lost 4 bases, the J end lost 7 bases, and 17 bases lay between the germline ends. The DNA of the CDR3 is TGTGCCAGCAGCCTAGGTAATGGACTAGACAATTCACCCCTCCACTTT. It is translated as CASSLGNGLDNSPLHF. The full variable domain, completed using reference TRBV16 and TRBJ1-6, is GEEVAQTPKHLVRGEGQKAKLYCAPIKGHSYVFWYQQVLKNEFKFLISFQNENVFDETGMPKERFSAKCLPNSPCSLEIQATKLEDSAVYFCASSLGNGLDNSPLHFGNGTRLTVT.

The chain joins TRBV4-1 to TRBJ1-2; 7 bases are shared with TRBD1. After removal of 0 bases from V and 1 base from J, the junction contained 14 bases not matched to a gene. CDR1 and CDR2 (germline): MGHRA, YSYEKL. The CDR3 loop spans 19 amino acids. The CDR3 here is CASSQDWGLGQANNYGYTF. CDR3 sequence (DNA): TGCGCCAGCAGCCAAGATTGGGGTCTTGGACAGGCGAATAACTATGGCTACACCTTC.

DNA of the CDR3: TGTGCCAGTAGTATAGATTCCGGGACAGGGGTTAAAGAGACCCAGTACTTC. Translating it yields CASSIDSGTGVKETQYF. The chain recombines TRBV19 with TRBJ2-5; 10 bases are shared with TRBD1. The CDR3 loop spans 17 amino acids. The germline CDR1 and CDR2 sequences are LNHDA and SQIVND (reference sequence). Trimming removed 0 bases from V and 3 bases from J; junction bases left unmatched: 7. The entire variable domain, with the rest obtained from reference TRBV19 and TRBJ2-5, is as follows: DGGITQSPKYLFRKEGQNVTLSCEQNLNHDAMYWYRQDPGQGLRLIYYSQIVNDFQKGDIAEGYSVSREKKESFPLTVTSAQKNPTAFYLCASSIDSGTGVKETQYFGPGTRLLVL.

The genes are TRBV29-1 and TRBJ2-5; tentative D call: TRBD2 (7 bases). CDR1 is SQVTM and CDR2 is ANQGSEA in the germline V gene. V gave up 3 bases and J gave up 4 bases, with 12 bases separating them. The CDR3 is made up of 13 amino acids. The CDR3 reads CSVEEGGSETQYF. CDR3 coding DNA: TGCAGCGTTGAGGAGGGGGGGTCAGAGACCCAGTACTTC.

The V gene is TRBV5-1, the J gene TRBJ1-1; weak D call: TRBD1 (5 bases). The CDR3 covers 13 residues. Germline lookup yields CDR1 SGHRS and CDR2 YFSETQ. V was shortened by 1 base and J by 7 bases, with 11 bases between the two germline ends. CDR3 nucleotide sequence: TGCGCCAGCAGCTTGTTAGGGGAGGATGAAGCTTTCTTT. Amino acid sequence: CASSLLGEDEAFF.

The chain uses TRBV5-1 and TRBJ2-1; TRBD2 aligns across 13 bases. The V and J ends lost 2 bases and 6 bases, in that order; junction bases with no gene match: 2. In germline, CDR1 is SGHRS, CDR2 YFSETQ. The CDR3 totals 15 residues. The CDR3 coding sequence is TGCGCCAGCAGCTTCACTAGCGGGAGGGTCAATGAGCAGTTCTTC. This sequence encodes CASSFTSGRVNEQFF.